This T cell receptor beta chain was documented in a study of cytomegalovirus exposure and HLA in healthy donors. Study-wide background: There were around 100 million unique TCR beta sequences, drawn from about 190 million T cells, in an earlier analysis.

Comment on this clone: Its antigen is currently unknown.

In the PCR, 60 Vbeta and 13 Jbeta primers were used. TCRdb's table, derived via immunoSEQ multiplex PCR, lists solely in-frame clones and lacks some. Counted here are roughly 130,000 clones, 66% occurring once; the ten biggest clones make up over 1.5%. CDR3 length: 15 residues. Trimming removed 0 bases from V and 4 bases from J; junction bases left unmatched: 4. The germline V gene has CDR1 SGHRS and CDR2 YFSETQ. The study, taken as a whole, reports: In vitro work confirmed that three CMV-associated chains recognize CMV antigens. Diagnosis of cytomegalovirus status made by the classifier reportedly showed high specificity and sensitivity.

The clonotype comes from a man aged 18 to 29 in good health and CMV-seronegative. The rearrangement uses TRBV5-1 and TRBJ1-5; 7 bases match TRBD1. The material sequenced was PBMCs. The CDR3 sequence is CASSLGTGQNQPQHF. CDR3 bases: TGCGCCAGCAGCTTGGGGACAGGCCAAAATCAGCCCCAGCATTTT.